The rows below give T cell receptor beta chains drawn from one sample of a study of OX40 agonist ivuxolimab in advanced cancers. Assay used: immunoSEQ multiplex PCR; TCRdb lists only in-frame clones, some missing. Among under 100,000 clones listed, about 85% were seen once. The specimen comprised CD4+ or CD8+ T cells sorted from blood, sampled in a trial of the OX40 agonist ivuxolimab. The source is an adult with an advanced solid tumor such as melanoma, head and neck, liver or kidney cancer. The CDR3 runs from the conserved cysteine through the conserved F or W. A D gene is named only where the DNA matches it firmly. Part of the rows lack a size; the others show once, few, many or a class for expanded clones.

clone_size d_call j_call v_call cdr3_nt cdr3_aa
- - TRBJ2-7 TRBV28 TGTGCCAGCAAACCCCAGGCCTACGAGCAGTACTTC CASKPQAYEQYF
- - TRBJ1-2 TRBV6-1 TGTGCCAGCAGTGAAATAGATGGGGTTGCGGCCAATGGCTACACCTTC CASSEIDGVAANGYTF
- TRBD2 TRBJ2-5 TRBV19 TGTGCCAGCCTTAACCGGACTAGCATCAAGACCCAGTACTTC CASLNRTSIKTQYF
- - TRBJ2-1 TRBV10-3 TGTGCCATCACCGCGGGGACCCCGGGGAATGAGCAGTTCTTC CAITAGTPGNEQFF
- - TRBJ1-1 TRBV5-6 TGTGCCAGCAGCCCCGGGGGGGGACGCCACGGGTCCACTGAAGCTTTCTTT CASSPGGGRHGSTEAFF
- - TRBJ2-5 TRBV4-1 TGCGCCAGCAGCCAAGATGAGCGAAGACAAGAGACCCAGTACTTC CASSQDERRQETQYF
- - TRBJ1-2 TRBV30 TGTGCCTGGAGAGAACAGGCGTACTATGGCTACACCTTC CAWREQAYYGYTF
- - TRBJ1-2 TRBV4-1 TGCGCCAGCAGCCAAGACACAGGCTATGGCTACACCTTC CASSQDTGYGYTF
- - TRBJ1-6 TRBV21-1 TGTGCCAGCACCTCTGGACGGCAGGGGCAGAATTCACCCCTCCACTTT CASTSGRQGQNSPLHF
- - TRBJ1-3 TRBV12-5 TGTGCTAGTGCTCTAAAGGGACATGCTGGAAACACCATATATTTT CASALKGHAGNTIYF
- - TRBJ2-3 TRBV27 TGTGCCAGCAGTCTATTCTACGGGGCAGATACGCAGTATTTT CASSLFYGADTQYF
- TRBD1 TRBJ2-1 TRBV5-1 TGCGCCAGCAGCTTGAATCCGGGACAGTTCAATGAGCAGTTCTTC CASSLNPGQFNEQFF
- - TRBJ1-2 TRBV30 TGTGCCTGCACAGGGAGTTCCAACTATGGCTACACCTTC CACTGSSNYGYTF
- - TRBJ1-5 TRBV28 TGTGCCAGCAGTCCTGGGGGGGGAGATAGCAATCAGCCCCAGCATTTT CASSPGGGDSNQPQHF
- TRBD1 TRBJ1-6 TRBV4-1 TGCGCCAGCAGCCAAGAGGGGACAGGGATTTTGTCACCCCTCCACTTT CASSQEGTGILSPLHF
- TRBD1 TRBJ2-1 TRBV11-1 TGTGCCAGCAGCTTGTACAGGGGCTATGAGCAGTTCTTC CASSLYRGYEQFF
- - TRBJ2-6 TRBV5-1 TGCGCCAGCAGCTCCGGGTTTAGTTCGGGGGCCAACGTCCTGACTTTC CASSSGFSSGANVLTF
few TRBD1 TRBJ1-2 TRBV11-2 TGTGCCAGCAGCTTAGGACTGGAGACAGGGGGCGTGCGGACCTTC CASSLGLETGGVRTF
- - TRBJ1-3 TRBV7-2 TGTGCCAGCAGCTTAGCCTGGGTGGGAGAGATCTCTGGAAACACCATATATTTT CASSLAWVGEISGNTIYF
- TRBD1 TRBJ2-7 TRBV11-2 TGTGCCAGCAGCCTACGCACAAACGGACAGGGTATGCAGTACTTC CASSLRTNGQGMQYF
few - TRBJ1-6 TRBV28 TGTGCCAGCAGCCTAAAATACGTTGGTAATTCACCCCTCCACTTT CASSLKYVGNSPLHF
- - TRBJ2-1 TRBV7-3 TGTGCCAGCAGCCGAAGGGGGGACCCCTCAAACAATGAGCAGTTCTTC CASSRRGDPSNNEQFF
- - TRBJ1-1 TRBV5-6 TGTGCCAGCAGCTTGGGGTTCACCAACACTGAAGCTTTCTTT CASSLGFTNTEAFF
- - TRBJ1-2 TRBV19 TGTGCCAGTAGTATTCAGGGGAAGGGCTATGGCTACACCTTC CASSIQGKGYGYTF
- TRBD1 TRBJ1-2 TRBV28 TGTGCCAGCAGTCAAACAGGGGTGGACTATGGCTACACCTTC CASSQTGVDYGYTF
- - TRBJ1-2 TRBV11-1 TGTGCCAGCAGCGCGGACACCTTCTATGGCTACACCTTC CASSADTFYGYTF
- - TRBJ2-7 TRBV5-1 TGCGCCAGCAGCTTGGCTGGGGTCGGCAGGGTGAACTACGAGCAGTACTTC CASSLAGVGRVNYEQYF
few - TRBJ2-2 TRBV27 TGTGCCAGCAGTTTAAACAGTCCGTCGCCGCTGTTCACCGGGGAGCTGTTTTTT CASSLNSPSPLFTGELFF
- - TRBJ1-1 TRBV7-9 TGTGCCAGCAGCTTAGGAGGGGCCAGGACTGAAGCTTTCTTT CASSLGGARTEAFF
- - TRBJ2-5 TRBV6-5 TGTGCCAGCAGTTCAGAGGGTCACGAGACCCAGTACTTC CASSSEGHETQYF
- - TRBJ2-7 TRBV5-6 TGTGCCAGCAGCTTGTGGGGTTTCCACGAGCAGTACTTC CASSLWGFHEQYF
- TRBD2 TRBJ2-1 TRBV29-1 TGCAGCGTTGATGGTCTAGCGGGGGTCAATGAGCAGTTCTTC CSVDGLAGVNEQFF
- - TRBJ2-7 TRBV7-2 TGTGCCAGCAGTCTATCATGGGTGGACAGCCTCTACGAGCAGTACTTC CASSLSWVDSLYEQYF
- TRBD2 TRBJ2-3 TRBV2 TGTGCCAGCAGTGAAGGTGCGGGGGGGCCAGGGGATACGCAGTATTTT CASSEGAGGPGDTQYF
few - TRBJ1-5 TRBV10-3 TGTGCCATCAGTGAGGCAAAGGGTAGCAATCAGCCCCAGCATTTT CAISEAKGSNQPQHF
- - TRBJ2-5 TRBV28 TGTGCCAGCAGTTCCCTCCGATGGGGGACTCCCCACCAAGAGACCCAGTACTTC CASSSLRWGTPHQETQYF
- - TRBJ1-1 TRBV4-3 TGCGCCAGCAGCCCCGATGGGAGAGGCACTGAAGCTTTCTTT CASSPDGRGTEAFF